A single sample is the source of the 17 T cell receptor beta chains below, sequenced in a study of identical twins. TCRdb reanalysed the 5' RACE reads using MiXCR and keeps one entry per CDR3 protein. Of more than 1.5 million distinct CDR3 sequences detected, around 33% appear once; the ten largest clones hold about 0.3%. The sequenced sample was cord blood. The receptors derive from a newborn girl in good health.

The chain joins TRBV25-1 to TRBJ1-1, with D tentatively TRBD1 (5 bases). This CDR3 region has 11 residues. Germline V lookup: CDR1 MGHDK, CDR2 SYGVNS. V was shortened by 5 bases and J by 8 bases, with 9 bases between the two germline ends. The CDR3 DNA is TGTGCCAGCAGTTTGGGGGAGGAAGCTTTCTTT. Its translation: CASSLGEEAFF.

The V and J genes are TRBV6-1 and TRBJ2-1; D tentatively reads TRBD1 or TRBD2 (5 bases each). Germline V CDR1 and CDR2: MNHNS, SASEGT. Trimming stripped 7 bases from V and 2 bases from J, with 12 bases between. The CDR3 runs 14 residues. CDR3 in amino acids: CASKGAGTYNEQFF. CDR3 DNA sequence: TGTGCCAGCAAAGGGGCGGGCACCTACAATGAGCAGTTCTTC.

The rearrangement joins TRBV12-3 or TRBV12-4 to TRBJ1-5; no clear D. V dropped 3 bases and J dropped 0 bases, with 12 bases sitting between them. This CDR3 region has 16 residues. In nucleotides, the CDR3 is TGTGCCAGCAGTTTGAAGGGTTTCTATAGCAATCAGCCCCAGCATTTT. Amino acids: CASSLKGFYSNQPQHF.

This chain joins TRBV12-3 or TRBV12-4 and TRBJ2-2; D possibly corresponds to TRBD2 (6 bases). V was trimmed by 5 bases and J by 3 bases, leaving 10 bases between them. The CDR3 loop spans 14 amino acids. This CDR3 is CASSAWGDTGELFF. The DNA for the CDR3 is TGTGCCAGCAGTGCGTGGGGGGACACCGGGGAGCTGTTTTTT.

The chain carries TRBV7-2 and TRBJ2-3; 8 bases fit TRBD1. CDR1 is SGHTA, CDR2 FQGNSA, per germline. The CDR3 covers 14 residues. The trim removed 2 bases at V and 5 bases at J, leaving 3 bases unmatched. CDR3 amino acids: CASSLHRGIDTQYF. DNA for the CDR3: TGTGCCAGCAGCTTACACAGGGGGATAGATACGCAGTATTTT.

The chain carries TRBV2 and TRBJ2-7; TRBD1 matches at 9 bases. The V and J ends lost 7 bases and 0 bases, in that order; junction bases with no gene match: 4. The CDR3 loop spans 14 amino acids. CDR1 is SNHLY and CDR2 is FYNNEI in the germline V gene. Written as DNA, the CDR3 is TGTGCCAGCAAAGGGACAGGGAACTCCTACGAGCAGTACTTC. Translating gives CASKGTGNSYEQYF.

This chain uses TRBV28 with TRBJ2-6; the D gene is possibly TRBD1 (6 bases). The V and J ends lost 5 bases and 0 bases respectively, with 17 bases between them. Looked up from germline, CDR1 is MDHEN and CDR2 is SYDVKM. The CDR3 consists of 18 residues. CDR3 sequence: CASSGRDINGSGANVLTF. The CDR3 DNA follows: TGTGCCAGCAGTGGACGGGACATTAACGGCTCTGGGGCCAACGTCCTGACTTTC.

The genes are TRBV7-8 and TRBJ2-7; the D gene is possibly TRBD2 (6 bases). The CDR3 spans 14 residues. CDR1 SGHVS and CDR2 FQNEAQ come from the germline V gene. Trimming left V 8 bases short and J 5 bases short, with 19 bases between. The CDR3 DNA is TGTGCCAGCGGCCGTGAACGGGGGAAGGACGAGCAGTACTTC. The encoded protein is CASGRERGKDEQYF.

CDR3 loop: CASSATGALVANVLTF. Written as DNA, the CDR3 is TGTGCCAGCAGTGCTACAGGGGCCCTAGTGGCCAACGTCCTGACTTTC. The chain joins TRBV28 to TRBJ2-6; 7 bases line up with TRBD1. This CDR3 comprises 16 residues. CDR1 is MDHEN and CDR2 is SYDVKM in the germline V gene. With 5 bases clipped from V and 6 bases from J, the junction kept 10 bases outside the gene matches.

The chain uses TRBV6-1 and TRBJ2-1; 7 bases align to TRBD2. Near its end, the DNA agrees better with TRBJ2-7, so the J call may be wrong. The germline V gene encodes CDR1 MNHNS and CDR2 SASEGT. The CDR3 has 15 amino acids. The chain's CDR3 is CASCRGDYRYNEQYF. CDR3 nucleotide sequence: TGTGCCAGTTGCCGGGGGGATTATAGGTACAATGAGCAGTACTTC.

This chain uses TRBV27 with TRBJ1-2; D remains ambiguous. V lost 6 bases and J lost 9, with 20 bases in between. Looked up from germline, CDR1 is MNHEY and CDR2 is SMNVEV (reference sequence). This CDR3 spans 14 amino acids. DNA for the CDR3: TGTGCCAGCAGCGGCCACAGTAAGAAGGATAGCTACACCTTC. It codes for CASSGHSKKDSYTF.

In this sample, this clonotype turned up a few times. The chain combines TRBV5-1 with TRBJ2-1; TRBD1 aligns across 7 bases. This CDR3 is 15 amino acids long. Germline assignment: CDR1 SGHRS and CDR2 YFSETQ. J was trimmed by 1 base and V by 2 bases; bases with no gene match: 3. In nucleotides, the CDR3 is TGCGCCAGCAGCTTTGGGGGACAGTCCTACAATGAGCAGTTCTTC. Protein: CASSFGGQSYNEQFF.

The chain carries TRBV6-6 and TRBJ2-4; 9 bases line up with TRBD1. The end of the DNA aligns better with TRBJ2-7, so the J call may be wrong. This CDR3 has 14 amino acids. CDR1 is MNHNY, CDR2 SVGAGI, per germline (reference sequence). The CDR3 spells CASSYAQGAHEQYF. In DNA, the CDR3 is TGTGCCAGCAGTTACGCACAGGGGGCCCACGAGCAGTACTTC.

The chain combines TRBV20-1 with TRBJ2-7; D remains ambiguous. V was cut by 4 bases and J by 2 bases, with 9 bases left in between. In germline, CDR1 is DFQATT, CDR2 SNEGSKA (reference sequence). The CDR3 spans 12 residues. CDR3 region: CSAMTQTYEQYF. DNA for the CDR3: TGCAGTGCTATGACGCAAACCTACGAGCAGTACTTC.

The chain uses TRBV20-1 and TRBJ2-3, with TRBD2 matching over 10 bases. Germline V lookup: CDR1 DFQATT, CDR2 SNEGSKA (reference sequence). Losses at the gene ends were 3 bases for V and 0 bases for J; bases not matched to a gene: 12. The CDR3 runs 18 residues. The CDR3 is CSASLPAGGAASTDTQYF. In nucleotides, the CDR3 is TGCAGTGCTAGCTTACCAGCGGGGGGGGCCGCTAGCACAGATACGCAGTATTTT.

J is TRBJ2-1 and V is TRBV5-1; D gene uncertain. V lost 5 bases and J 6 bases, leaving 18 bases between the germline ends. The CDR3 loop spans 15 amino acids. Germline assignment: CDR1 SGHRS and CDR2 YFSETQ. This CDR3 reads CASSSPGPLGNEQFF. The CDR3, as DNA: TGCGCCAGCAGTTCCCCCGGGCCCCTTGGCAATGAGCAGTTCTTC.

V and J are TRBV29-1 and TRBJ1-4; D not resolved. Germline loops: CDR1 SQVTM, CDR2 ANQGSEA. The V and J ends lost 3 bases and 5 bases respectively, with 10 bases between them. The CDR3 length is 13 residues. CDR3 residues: CSVERGRNEKLFF. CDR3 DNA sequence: TGCAGCGTTGAGCGGGGAAGAAATGAAAAACTGTTTTTT.